What follows are 9 T cell receptor beta chains derived from one specimen sequenced in a study of CD4 and CD8 cells across lung adenocarcinoma regions. A single record per CDR3 protein comes from TCRdb applying MiXCR to the PCR reads. In the table there are some 27,000 distinct CDR3 sequences, about 50% of which are singletons. The sequenced material came from CD8+ T cells from the center of a lung tumor. The receptor source for this set is a male donor with lung adenocarcinoma. The CD4 and CD8 labels of this study may be unreliable.

This clonotype has at least ten counts. As DNA, the CDR3 is TGTGCCAGCAGACAGGCTCACACTGAAGCTTTCTTT. Amino acids: CASRQAHTEAFF. The V gene is TRBV25-1, the J gene TRBJ1-1; the D gene is possibly TRBD1 (5 bases). This CDR3 is 12 amino acids long. From germline, CDR1 is MGHDK and CDR2 SYGVNS. Trimming pared 6 bases from V and 3 bases from J, leaving 8 bases between. The whole variable domain, remainder taken from reference TRBV25-1 and TRBJ1-1, is EADIYQTPRYLVIGTGKKITLECSQTMGHDKMYWYQQDPGMELHLIHYSYGVNSTEKGDLSSESTVSRIRTEHFPLTLESARPSHTSQYLCASRQAHTEAFFGQGTRLTVV.

This clonotype came up many times. V usage is TRBV6-4 and J usage is TRBJ2-1; the match to TRBD1 covers 8 bases. TRBJ2-7 explains the end of the DNA better; the J call may be wrong. Germline loops: CDR1 MRHNA, CDR2 SNTAGT. This CDR3 is 13 amino acids long. The CDR3 sequence is CASRGDRSWEQYF. DNA of the CDR3: TGTGCCAGCAGGGGGGACAGGTCTTGGGAGCAGTACTTC.

The rearrangement links TRBV30 to TRBJ1-6; maybe TRBD1 (5 bases). Germline V gene sequence: CDR1 GTSNPN, CDR2 SVGIG (reference sequence). The length of the CDR3 is 13 residues. V lost 8 bases to trimming and J lost 6 bases, with 14 bases between them. CDR3 nucleotide sequence: TGTGCCGGGGGTACGGCCATTAATTCACCCCTCCACTTT. It specifies CAGGTAINSPLHF.

This clonotype turned up a few times. CDR3 amino acids: CASSTYLRGQATYEQYF. CDR3 nucleotides: TGTGCCAGCAGTACCTACCTGAGGGGACAGGCGACCTACGAGCAGTACTTC. The rearrangement joins TRBV6-1 to TRBJ2-5; 8 bases match TRBD1. The J call is in doubt because the DNA end fits TRBJ2-7 better. Germline CDR1 reads MNHNS; CDR2 reads SASEGT. The CDR3 totals 17 residues.

This clonotype occurred once. The junction departs from germline at one end; a sequencing error may be responsible. The CDR3 DNA reads as TGTGCCAGCAGGGAAGCCGGGGCAGGGGATGAAGAGACCCAGTACTTT. Translating it yields CASREAGAGDEETQYF. The chain has TRBV6-1 and TRBJ2-5, with a possible D match to TRBD1 (6 bases). The CDR3 contains 16 residues. Germline lookup yields CDR1 MNHNS and CDR2 SASEGT.

This clonotype has a single count. V is TRBV27 and J is TRBJ2-2; 16 bases agree with TRBD2. The J segment lost 11 bases and the V segment lost 4 bases, leaving 22 bases of the junction unmatched. This CDR3 contains 21 residues. The germline gives CDR1 MNHEY, CDR2 SMNVEV (reference sequence). The CDR3 DNA reads as TGTGCCAGCAGTTCCCCAACGGGGTCGGGACTAGCGGGAGGGACCTACGGTGAGCTGTTTTTT. It codes for CASSSPTGSGLAGGTYGELFF.

For this clonotype: Compared with germline, one end of the junction differs, possibly owing to a read error. The chain carries TRBV6-1 and TRBJ2-3; 9 bases line up with TRBD2. The CDR3 is 14 residues long. Germline V gene lookup returns CDR1 MNHNS and CDR2 SASEGT. Written as DNA, the CDR3 is TGTGCGAGCAGCGGGGGGCGAGAGGGAGATACGCAGTACTTT. It codes for CASSGGREGDTQYF.

Of note for this clonotype: At one end the junction does not follow the germline gene, possibly because of a read error. This rearrangement joins TRBV10-1 to TRBJ2-7; 8 nucleotides match TRBD1. The CDR3 has 14 residues. Germline V gene data show CDR1 as WNHNN and CDR2 as SYGVQD (reference sequence). The CDR3 region is CPSRGLRATNTQYF. The CDR3 coding sequence is TGCCCCAGCAGGGGGCTGCGTGCCACAAACACGCAGTACTTC.

The J gene is TRBJ1-1, the V gene TRBV4-2, with TRBD1 identical over 8 bases. The V segment lost 5 bases and the J segment 11 bases; nucleotides outside the gene matches: 13. Germline values: CDR1 LGHNA, CDR2 YNFKEQ. The CDR3 sequence is 14 residues long. Here the CDR3 DNA reads TGTGCCAGCAGCGTCTCGGACAGGGCCGAAGGGGCTTTCTTT. This codes for CASSVSDRAEGAFF.